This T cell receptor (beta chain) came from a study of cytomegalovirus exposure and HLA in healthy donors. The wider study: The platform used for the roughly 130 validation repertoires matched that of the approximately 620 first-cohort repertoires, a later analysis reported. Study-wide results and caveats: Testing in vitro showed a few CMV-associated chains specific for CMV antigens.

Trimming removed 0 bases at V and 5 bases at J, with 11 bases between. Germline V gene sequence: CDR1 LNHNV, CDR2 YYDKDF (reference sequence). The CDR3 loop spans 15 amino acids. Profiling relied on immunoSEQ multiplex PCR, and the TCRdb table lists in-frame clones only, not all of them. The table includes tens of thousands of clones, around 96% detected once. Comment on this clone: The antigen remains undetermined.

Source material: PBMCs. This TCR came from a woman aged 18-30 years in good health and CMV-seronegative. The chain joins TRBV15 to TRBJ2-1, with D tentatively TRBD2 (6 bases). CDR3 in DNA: TGTGCCACCAGCAGAGACACCGGGAGACACAATGAGCAGTTCTTC. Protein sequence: CATSRDTGRHNEQFF. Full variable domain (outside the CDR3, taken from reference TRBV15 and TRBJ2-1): DAMVIQNPRYQVTQFGKPVTLSCSQTLNHNVMYWYQQKSSQAPKLLFHYYDKDFNNEADTPDNFQSRRPNTSFCFLDIRSPGLGDTAMYLCATSRDTGRHNEQFFGPGTRLTVL.